The source of this T cell receptor (beta chain) is a study of blood T cell repertoires in COVID-19. At the level of the study: Some COVID-19 samples were acute and others convalescent; all came from the United States, Italy and Spain.

The CDR3 sequence is 15 residues long. Germline V gives CDR1 LNHDA, CDR2 SQIVND (reference sequence). Trimming shortened V by 5 bases and J by 0 bases, and 13 bases separated the two germline ends. Authors' methods: Amplification with reference gene primers provided the estimates of nucleated cell counts. Here immunoSEQ multiplex PCR was the method, and the copy in TCRdb shows in-frame clones only, minus some. V and J calls and clone size are those listed in that table; D and trimming were worked out from the DNA. The data show more than 100,000 clones, about four fifths seen once. This TCR was sampled from an elderly woman with acute or convalescent COVID-19. Sequenced: peripheral blood. V usage is TRBV19 and J usage is TRBJ1-1; perhaps TRBD1 as D (6 bases). In DNA form, the CDR3 reads TGTGCCAGTAGTGAGTGGACAGTAATGAACACTGAAGCTTTCTTT. Amino acid sequence: CASSEWTVMNTEAFF.